The 26 T cell receptor beta chains below all came from one sample that was sequenced in a study of blood T cell repertoires in COVID-19. Libraries were prepared by immunoSEQ multiplex PCR; TCRdb keeps only in-frame clonotypes and omits some of them. The sample has around 130,000 clones, 70% to 90% seen once. The sample taken for sequencing was PBMCs or T cells enriched from blood (not recorded which). The receptors come from a woman between 45 and 60 years old with acute COVID-19.

V and J are TRBV30 and TRBJ1-2; the match to TRBD1 covers 7 bases. J was trimmed by 2 bases and V by 0 bases; bases with no gene match: 6. Germline lookup yields CDR1 GTSNPN and CDR2 SVGIG (reference sequence). The CDR3 extends over 15 amino acids. The CDR3 protein is CAWSVTGHPNYGYTF. CDR3 in DNA: TGTGCCTGGAGTGTGACAGGGCATCCAAACTATGGCTACACCTTC.

This chain links TRBV19 with TRBJ2-7; 7 bases agree with TRBD1. The germline V gene has CDR1 LNHDA and CDR2 SQIVND (reference sequence). The trim removed 3 bases at V and 4 bases at J, leaving 6 bases unmatched. CDR3 length: 14 residues. This chain's CDR3 is CASSMHRGTYEQYF. CDR3 coding DNA: TGTGCCAGTAGTATGCACAGGGGAACGTACGAGCAGTACTTC.

The V and J genes are TRBV2 and TRBJ1-1; D not certain. Germline V gene data show CDR1 as SNHLY and CDR2 as FYNNEI. CDR3 size: 14 residues. The V end lost 4 bases, the J end lost 3 bases, and 12 bases lay between the germline ends. The CDR3 DNA sequence: TGTGCCAGCAGTGTCGGGGAGCGCGACACTGAAGCTTTCTTT. Its translation: CASSVGERDTEAFF.

J is TRBJ1-2 and V is TRBV7-9; unclear D gene. V lost 1 base to trimming and J lost 0 bases, with 12 bases between them. The length of the CDR3 is 16 residues. The germline V gene encodes CDR1 SEHNR and CDR2 FQNEAQ (reference sequence). DNA of the CDR3: TGTGCCAGCAGCTTAGAGGAGGCAGTCCCTAACTATGGCTACACCTTC. Protein sequence: CASSLEEAVPNYGYTF.

V is TRBV27 and J is TRBJ2-3; 8 bases are shared with TRBD1. Germline V gives CDR1 MNHEY, CDR2 SMNVEV (reference sequence). The CDR3 sequence is 15 residues long. Losses at the gene ends were 4 bases for V and 4 bases for J; bases not matched to a gene: 7. CDR3 in amino acids: CASSSGQGAADTQYF. The CDR3 nucleotides read TGTGCCAGCAGTTCCGGGCAGGGGGCCGCAGATACGCAGTATTTT.

This clone was recorded a few times. The gene calls are TRBV7-9 and TRBJ2-5, with 8 bases lining up with TRBD2. CDR1 and CDR2 (germline): SEHNR, FQNEAQ (reference sequence). Trimming at V came to 5 bases and at J to 4 bases, leaving 12 bases not matched to a gene. The length of the CDR3 is 16 residues. The CDR3 region is CASSTSGTRPAETQYF. CDR3 coding DNA: TGTGCCAGCAGCACCTCCGGGACTAGGCCGGCAGAGACCCAGTACTTC.

The CDR3 region is CASSRQGAVSSYEQYF. Here the CDR3 DNA reads TGTGCCAGCAGCCGACAGGGGGCGGTTAGCTCCTACGAGCAGTACTTC. The chain links TRBV7-9 to TRBJ2-7; 10 positions match TRBD1. CDR3 size: 16 residues. The germline V gene has CDR1 SEHNR and CDR2 FQNEAQ (reference sequence). V lost 5 bases and J lost 0; bases outside the gene matches: 7.

The table lists this clone with a few counts. This chain links TRBV2 with TRBJ1-2; weak D call: TRBD1 (6 bases). This CDR3 contains 13 residues. V was pared by 7 bases and J by 3 bases, with 12 bases between. The germline CDR1 and CDR2 sequences are SNHLY and FYNNEI. CDR3 in amino acids: CASTRDIDYGYTF. CDR3 in DNA: TGTGCCAGCACCCGGGACATCGACTATGGCTACACCTTC.

The gene calls are TRBV28 and TRBJ2-3; 9 positions match TRBD1. CDR3 length: 16 residues. Germline V gives CDR1 MDHEN, CDR2 SYDVKM. V dropped 3 bases and J dropped 5; count of bases not matched to a gene: 9. CDR3 amino acids: CASSFIIETGGDTQYF. In nucleotides, the CDR3 is TGTGCCAGCAGTTTTATCATTGAGACAGGGGGAGATACGCAGTATTTT.

V usage is TRBV9 and J usage is TRBJ2-3; no clear D. Trimming left V 2 bases short and J 5 bases short, with 6 bases between. From germline, CDR1 is SGDLS and CDR2 YYNGEE. The CDR3 runs to 12 residues. The CDR3 loop reads CASSVSRDTQYF. DNA for the CDR3: TGTGCCAGCAGCGTGTCGAGAGATACGCAGTATTTT. The whole variable domain, remainder taken from reference TRBV9 and TRBJ2-3, is DSGVTQTPKHLITATGQRVTLRCSPRSGDLSVYWYQQSLDQGLQFLIQYYNGEERAKGNILERFSAQQFPDLHSELNLSSLELGDSALYFCASSVSRDTQYFGPGTRLTVL.

V and J are TRBV10-3 and TRBJ2-2; D possibly corresponds to TRBD2 (6 bases). Germline loops: CDR1 ENHRY, CDR2 SYGVKD. Trimming cost V 10 bases and J 4 bases, with 16 bases left between them. This CDR3 has 14 residues. Here the CDR3 DNA reads TGTGCCAACTCGGGGGAGTGGGGCACCGGGGAGCTGTTTTTT. It encodes CANSGEWGTGELFF.

The V call is TRBV7-8, the J call TRBJ2-7, with 7 bases identical to TRBD1. The CDR3 totals 15 residues. V lost 5 bases to trimming and J lost 1 base; unmatched junction nucleotides: 8. Per germline, CDR1 SGHVS and CDR2 FQNEAQ. CDR3 region: CASSIESRGSYEQYF. For the CDR3, the DNA is TGTGCCAGCAGCATAGAATCCAGGGGGTCCTACGAGCAGTACTTC. Combining the CDR3 with reference TRBV7-8 and TRBJ2-7 gives the whole variable domain GAGVSQSPRYKVAKRGQDVALRCDPISGHVSLFWYQQALGQGPEFLTYFQNEAQLDKSGLPSDRFFAERPEGSVSTLKIQRTQQEDSAVYLCASSIESRGSYEQYFGPGTRLTVT.

The count of this clone is one. This chain connects TRBV27 to TRBJ2-1; D is unresolved. V was trimmed by 2 bases and J by 0 bases, leaving 11 bases between them. The germline V gene encodes CDR1 MNHEY and CDR2 SMNVEV (reference sequence). This CDR3 comprises 16 residues. The CDR3 loop is CASSLSLLRSYNEQFF. In DNA form, the CDR3 reads TGTGCCAGCAGTTTAAGCCTCCTCCGCTCCTACAATGAGCAGTTCTTC.

V gene TRBV29-1 combines with J gene TRBJ2-3, with D tentatively TRBD1 (6 bases). CDR1 and CDR2 from the germline V gene are SQVTM and ANQGSEA. Trimming stripped 7 bases from V and 0 bases from J, with 14 bases between. The CDR3 sequence is 14 residues long. The CDR3 sequence: CSGRDTASTDTQYF. As DNA, the CDR3 is TGCAGCGGCAGGGACACCGCTAGCACAGATACGCAGTATTTT.

This clone was counted only a few times. The rearrangement links TRBV3-1 (or the pseudogene TRBV3-2) to TRBJ2-7; the D gene is possibly TRBD1 (6 bases). CDR3 length equals 13 residues. From germline, CDR1 is LGHDT and CDR2 YNNKEL (reference sequence). V was trimmed by 8 bases and J by 2 bases, leaving 13 bases between them. CDR3 sequence: CASHRQGTYEQYF. The CDR3 DNA sequence: TGTGCCAGCCACCGCCAGGGGACCTACGAGCAGTACTTC.

The chain couples TRBV7-2 to TRBJ1-2; unclear D gene. Germline V gene lookup returns CDR1 SGHTA and CDR2 FQGNSA. The CDR3 loop spans 13 amino acids. Trimming removed 0 bases at V and 5 bases at J, with 7 bases between. As DNA, the CDR3 is TGTGCCAGCAGCTTAGCGCGGGGATATGGCTACACCTTC. Translation gives CASSLARGYGYTF.

V gene TRBV6-5 combines with J gene TRBJ2-3; TRBD2 matches at 8 bases. There are 15 residues in the CDR3. Per germline, CDR1 MNHEY and CDR2 SVGAGI. The junction had 9 bases not matched to a gene; V was cut back by 6 bases and J by 4 bases. The DNA of the CDR3 is TGTGCCAGCAGCCTCAGCGGGAGCTGGGCAGATACGCAGTATTTT. It codes for CASSLSGSWADTQYF.

V gene TRBV9 combines with J gene TRBJ1-4; 7 bases are shared with TRBD1. V shed 3 bases and J 4 bases; nucleotides not matched to a gene: 6. CDR3 length equals 15 residues. CDR1 and CDR2 (germline): SGDLS, YYNGEE. The CDR3 DNA is TGTGCCAGCAGCGGACAGGGCGCTCTTAATGAAAAACTGTTTTTT. Translating gives CASSGQGALNEKLFF.

V usage is TRBV19 and J usage is TRBJ2-2, with D possibly matching TRBD2 (6 bases). CDR1 and CDR2 from the germline V gene are LNHDA and SQIVND (reference sequence). Deletions cut 11 bases from V and 7 bases from J, with 20 bases between. The CDR3 extends over 14 amino acids. CDR3 in DNA: TGTGCCTCCCGCACGGGACTTAACGGCGGGGAGCTGTTTTTT. It encodes CASRTGLNGGELFF.

This chain uses TRBV2 with TRBJ1-1; possibly TRBD1 for D (6 bases). V gave up 4 bases and J gave up 1 base, with 10 bases separating them. CDR3 length: 14 residues. Germline CDR1 SNHLY, CDR2 FYNNEI. The CDR3: CASSVEQGNTEAFF. In DNA form, the CDR3 reads TGTGCCAGCAGTGTAGAACAGGGGAACACTGAAGCTTTCTTT.

This chain joins TRBV6-5 and TRBJ2-3; weak D call: TRBD2 (6 bases). The CDR3 spans 16 residues. The germline V gene encodes CDR1 MNHEY and CDR2 SVGAGI. V lost 3 bases and J 0 bases, leaving 13 bases between the germline ends. The CDR3 coding sequence is TGTGCCAGCAGTTATGAAGGAGGGCCTAGCACAGATACGCAGTATTTT. Protein product: CASSYEGGPSTDTQYF.

This chain's CDR3 is CASSRRDDTGELFF. CDR3 DNA: TGCGCCAGCAGTCGCAGGGATGACACCGGGGAGCTGTTTTTT. V usage is TRBV5-1 and J usage is TRBJ2-2, with a tentative D call TRBD1 (5 bases). V was clipped by 5 bases and J by 3 bases, with 11 bases between them. CDR1 and CDR2 (germline): SGHRS, YFSETQ. This CDR3 spans 14 amino acids.

The CDR3 loop is CASSEGRQGQNIQYF. CDR3 DNA sequence: TGTGCCAGCAGTGAAGGGCGACAGGGGCAAAACATTCAGTACTTC. The V call is TRBV2, the J call TRBJ2-4; TRBD1 matches at 8 bases. Germline lookup yields CDR1 SNHLY and CDR2 FYNNEI. The CDR3 consists of 15 residues. Trimming took 1 base from V and 5 from J; bases not matched to a gene: 4. Complete variable domain (other parts from reference TRBV2 and TRBJ2-4): EPEVTQTPSHQVTQMGQEVILRCVPISNHLYFYWYRQILGQKVEFLVSFYNNEISEKSEIFDDQFSVERPDGSNFTLKIRSTKLEDSAMYFCASSEGRQGQNIQYFGAGTRLSVL.

The rearrangement joins TRBV5-5 to TRBJ2-1; no reliable D call. V was pared by 3 bases and J by 0 bases, with 10 bases between. The CDR3 has 15 residues. Germline CDR1 is SGHKS and CDR2 is YYEKEE (reference sequence). CDR3 in DNA: TGTGCCAGCAGCTACCCTAGGTTCTCCTACAATGAGCAGTTCTTC. Translating it yields CASSYPRFSYNEQFF.

The V call is TRBV7-9, the J call TRBJ2-2, with a possible D match to TRBD2 (6 bases). The germline V and J ends were trimmed by 3 bases and 5 bases, with 13 bases remaining between them. Per germline, CDR1 SEHNR and CDR2 FQNEAQ (reference sequence). This CDR3 has 15 residues. The CDR3 sequence is CASSFAREETGELFF. The CDR3 DNA reads as TGTGCCAGCAGCTTCGCCAGGGAGGAGACCGGGGAGCTGTTTTTT.

This chain joins TRBV2 and TRBJ2-4; TRBD1 matches at 8 bases. Trimming took 6 bases from V and 2 from J; bases not matched to a gene: 9. Per germline, CDR1 SNHLY and CDR2 FYNNEI. The CDR3 runs to 16 residues. The CDR3, as DNA: TGTGCCAGCAGAGGACAGGGATTGAGTACCAAAAACATTCAGTACTTC. This sequence encodes CASRGQGLSTKNIQYF.